One and the same sample provided the 7 T cell receptor beta chains below, sequenced in a study of cytomegalovirus exposure and HLA in healthy donors. Primers: 60 Vbeta forward and 13 Jbeta reverse. Profiled with immunoSEQ multiplex PCR; TCRdb holds only in-frame clones, not every one. The sample yields roughly 90,000 clones, over 70% seen once. The sequenced material came from PBMCs. The receptors come from a man aged 30-40 years in good health and CMV-seropositive.

This clone was counted a few times. The V and J genes are TRBV7-9 and TRBJ1-1; D is unresolved. This CDR3 is 15 amino acids long. Between the trimmed V and J ends, which lost 1 base and 0 bases, there was a span of 9 bases. CDR1 SEHNR and CDR2 FQNEAQ come from the germline V gene (reference sequence). Here the CDR3 DNA reads TGTGCCAGCAGCTTAGAGGGAGGCTTGAACACTGAAGCTTTCTTT. Residues: CASSLEGGLNTEAFF.

This chain joins TRBV15 and TRBJ2-1, with 7 bases identical to TRBD1. Germline CDR1 LNHNV, CDR2 YYDKDF (reference sequence). Trimming at V came to 4 bases and at J to 1 base, leaving 4 bases not matched to a gene. The CDR3 sequence is 15 residues long. The CDR3 DNA follows: TGTGCCACCAGCACCGGACAGGAATCCTACAATGAGCAGTTCTTC. Translation gives CATSTGQESYNEQFF. The variable domain in full, with the rest retrieved from reference TRBV15 and TRBJ2-1, is DAMVIQNPRYQVTQFGKPVTLSCSQTLNHNVMYWYQQKSSQAPKLLFHYYDKDFNNEADTPDNFQSRRPNTSFCFLDIRSPGLGDTAMYLCATSTGQESYNEQFFGPGTRLTVL.

This sequence joins TRBV7-2 and TRBJ2-1; TRBD2 matches at 10 bases. The CDR3 spans 17 residues. CDR1 and CDR2 from the germline V gene are SGHTA and FQGNSA. V was pared by 2 bases and J by 8 bases, with 12 bases of the junction left unmatched. The CDR3 DNA reads TGTGCCAGCAGCTTAAGCATCGGGTCTAGCGGGAGCTATGAGCAGTTCTTC. Residues: CASSLSIGSSGSYEQFF.

This clone was seen once. V gene TRBV6-6 combines with J gene TRBJ2-1, with D possibly matching TRBD1 (5 bases). The CDR3 has 13 residues. Germline V gene lookup returns CDR1 MNHNY and CDR2 SVGAGI (reference sequence). The V end was cut by 6 bases, the J end by 8 bases, with 14 bases between. The CDR3 bases are TGTGCCAGCAGCTCCGTAGGGGTAGATGAGCAGTTCTTC. It yields the protein CASSSVGVDEQFF.

The table lists this clone with a few counts. The chain links TRBV30 to TRBJ1-6; weak D call: TRBD1 (5 bases). Germline CDR1 and CDR2: GTSNPN and SVGIG (reference sequence). The CDR3 has 13 amino acids. V was clipped by 3 bases and J by 8 bases, with 11 bases between them. The CDR3 DNA reads TGTGCCTGGAGCGGGAGGGGTGATTCACCCCTCCACTTT. This sequence encodes CAWSGRGDSPLHF.

The count of this clone is one. This chain joins TRBV5-4 and TRBJ1-4; 8 nucleotides line up with TRBD1. CDR1 and CDR2 (germline): SGHNT, YYREEE (reference sequence). V gave up 0 bases and J gave up 3 bases; unmatched junction bases: 1. This CDR3 is 15 amino acids long. CDR3 coding DNA: TGTGCCAGCAGCTTGGTGGGACAGGCTAATGAAAAACTGTTTTTT. Translation gives CASSLVGQANEKLFF.

This clone occurred a few times. The chain recombines TRBV7-2 with TRBJ2-1; 12 nucleotides match TRBD2. With 4 bases clipped from V and 4 bases from J, the junction kept 5 bases outside the gene matches. The CDR3 runs 16 residues. Germline V gene lookup returns CDR1 SGHTA and CDR2 FQGNSA. The CDR3 sequence: CASSWEGTSGYNEQFF. The CDR3 DNA is TGTGCCAGCAGCTGGGAGGGGACTAGCGGGTACAATGAGCAGTTCTTC.